This T cell receptor beta chain was documented in a study of blood T cell repertoires in COVID-19. As for the study in general: Nucleic acid was either cDNA or gDNA, and it came from T cells, B-cell-depleted T cells, or PBMCs.

Per the original methods: Estimates of nucleated cell counts were drawn from the amplification of reference gene primers. The table came from immunoSEQ multiplex PCR; TCRdb's copy has only in-frame clones and leaves some out. That table supplies the V and J calls and clone size; D and trimming were determined from the DNA. The data contain 650,000 to 800,000 clones, approximately 90% of them singletons. The sequence was obtained from a woman younger than 30 with acute or convalescent COVID-19. Sequenced material: peripheral blood.

The CDR3 DNA reads TGTGCCAGCAGCCCTAGCGGGGGGGGTAGGGAGACCCAGTACTTC. It specifies CASSPSGGGRETQYF. V usage is TRBV5-4 and J usage is TRBJ2-5, with TRBD2 identical over 12 bases. CDR1 is SGHNT, CDR2 YYREEE, per germline (reference sequence). There are 15 residues in the CDR3. Trimming took 4 bases from V and 5 from J; bases not matched to a gene: 6.